This T cell receptor beta chain was sequenced for a study of Graves' ophthalmopathy and Graves' hyperthyroidism. Study-wide results and limits: The model achieved approximately 71% sensitivity and under 75% specificity for ophthalmopathy progression. Most thyroid clonotypes with frequency above 0.001 were detected in blood too.

RNA served as the template for amplifying TCR beta CDR3 regions. After a first-round RT-PCR with HTBI primers, a second-round multiplex PCR was run. TCRdb recomputed calls from the multiplex PCR reads with MiXCR, one row per CDR3 protein. The data contain 500,000 to 700,000 distinct CDR3 sequences, about two fifths of them singletons. This clonotype was seen repeatedly, ten times or more. Its antigen remains unknown. The length of the CDR3 is 17 residues. The V segment lost 5 bases and the J segment 6 bases; nucleotides outside the gene matches: 11. Newly diagnosed hyperthyroidism donors, aged 18 to 65, duration under 2 months.

The receptor comes from an adult man with Graves' hyperthyroidism. The sample comprised peripheral blood or thyroid tissue (not recorded which). The chain combines TRBV12-3 or TRBV12-4 with TRBJ1-5, with 12 bases identical to TRBD1. In DNA, the CDR3 is TGTGCCAGCAGTATAGGGACAGGGGGCGAAGACCGTCAGCCCCAGCATTTT. This translates into CASSIGTGGEDRQPQHF.